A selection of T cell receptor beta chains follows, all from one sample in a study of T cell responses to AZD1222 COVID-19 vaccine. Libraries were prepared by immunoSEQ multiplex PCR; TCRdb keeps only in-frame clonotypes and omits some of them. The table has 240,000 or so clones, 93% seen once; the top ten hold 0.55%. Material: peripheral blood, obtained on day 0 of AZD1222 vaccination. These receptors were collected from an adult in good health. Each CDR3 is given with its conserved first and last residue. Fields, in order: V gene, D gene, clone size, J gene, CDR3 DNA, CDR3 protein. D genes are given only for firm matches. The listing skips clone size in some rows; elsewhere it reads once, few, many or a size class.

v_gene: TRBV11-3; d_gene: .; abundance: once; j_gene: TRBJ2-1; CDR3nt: TGTGCCAGCAGCCGAGACAGGAACTCGGGGCAGTTCTTC; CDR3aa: CASSRDRNSGQFF
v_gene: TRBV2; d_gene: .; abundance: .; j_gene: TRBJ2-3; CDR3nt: TGTGCCAGTCAAGCTTATGGGTCTCCGCAGTATTTT; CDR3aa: CASQAYGSPQYF
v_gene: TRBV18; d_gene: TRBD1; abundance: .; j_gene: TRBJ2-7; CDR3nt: TGTGCCAGCTCACCAGGGACAGGGAGGAGCGGGGAGCAGTACTTC; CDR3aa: CASSPGTGRSGEQYF
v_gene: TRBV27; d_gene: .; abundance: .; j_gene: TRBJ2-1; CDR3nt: TGTGCCAGCAGTTTTGCCGACGCCGGCGATGAGCAGTTCTTC; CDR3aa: CASSFADAGDEQFF
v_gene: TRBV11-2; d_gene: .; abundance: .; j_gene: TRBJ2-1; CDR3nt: TGTGCCAGCAGCTTAGTGGGGACGCGTGGGCTGGGGGAGCAGTTCTTC; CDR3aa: CASSLVGTRGLGEQFF
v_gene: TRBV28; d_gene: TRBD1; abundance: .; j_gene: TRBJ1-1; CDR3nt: TGTGCCAGCAGTTATTCACAGGGGGGTATTTTGGCTGAAGCTTTCTTT; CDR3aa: CASSYSQGGILAEAFF
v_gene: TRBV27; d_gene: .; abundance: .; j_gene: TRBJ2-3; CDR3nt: TGTGCCAGCAGTCCCTGGGGGGCCGGTGAAGATACGCAGTATTTT; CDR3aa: CASSPWGAGEDTQYF
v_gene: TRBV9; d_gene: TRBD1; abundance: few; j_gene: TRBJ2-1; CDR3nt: TGTGCCAGCAGCAGGGGGCAATCCTACAATGAGCAGTTCTTC; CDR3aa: CASSRGQSYNEQFF
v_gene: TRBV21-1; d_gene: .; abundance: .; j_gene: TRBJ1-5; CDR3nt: TGTGCCAGCAGCAAAGAAAATGTAGGGGGGGGCCAGCCCCAGCATTTT; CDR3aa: CASSKENVGGGQPQHF
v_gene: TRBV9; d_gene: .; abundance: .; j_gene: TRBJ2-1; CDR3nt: TGTGCCAGCAGCTCCGCCGGAGATCATGAGCAGTTCTTC; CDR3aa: CASSSAGDHEQFF
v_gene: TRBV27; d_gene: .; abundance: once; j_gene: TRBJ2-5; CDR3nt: TGTGCCAGCAGCTTTAGCTTCGCAGAGACCCAGTACTTC; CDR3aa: CASSFSFAETQYF
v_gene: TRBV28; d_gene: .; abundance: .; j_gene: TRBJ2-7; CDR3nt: TGTGCCAGCCACACCGGGACTCCCCCCTACGAGCAGTACTTC; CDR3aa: CASHTGTPPYEQYF
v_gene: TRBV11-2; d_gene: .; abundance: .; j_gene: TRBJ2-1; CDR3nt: TGTGCCAGCAGCTTAATCACAGGGAAATCGTACAATGAGCAGTTCTTC; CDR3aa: CASSLITGKSYNEQFF
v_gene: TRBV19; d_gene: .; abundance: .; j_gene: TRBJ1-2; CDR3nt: TGTGCCAGTAGTAGGTCACGGATCTATGGCTACACCTTC; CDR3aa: CASSRSRIYGYTF